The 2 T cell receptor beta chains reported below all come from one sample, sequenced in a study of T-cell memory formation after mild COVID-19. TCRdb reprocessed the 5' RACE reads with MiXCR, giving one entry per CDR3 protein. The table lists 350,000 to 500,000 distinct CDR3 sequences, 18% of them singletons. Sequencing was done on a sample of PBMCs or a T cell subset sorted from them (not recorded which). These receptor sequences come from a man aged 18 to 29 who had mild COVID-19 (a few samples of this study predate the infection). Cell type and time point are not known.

The CDR3 sequence: CASLTVGDSYGYTF. The CDR3 DNA sequence: TGTGCCAGCCTCACGGTGGGTGACTCCTATGGCTACACCTTC. The chain links TRBV5-6 to TRBJ1-2, with D unclear. The V gene's germline CDR1 is SGHDT and CDR2 YYEEEE. The CDR3 has 14 residues. Trimming took 7 bases from V and 4 from J, leaving 17 bases between them. Combining the CDR3 with reference TRBV5-6 and TRBJ1-2 gives the whole variable domain DAGVTQSPTHLIKTRGQQVTLRCSPKSGHDTVSWYQQALGQGPQFIFQYYEEEERQRGNFPDRFSGHQFPNYSSELNVNALLLGDSALYLCASLTVGDSYGYTFGSGTRLTVV.

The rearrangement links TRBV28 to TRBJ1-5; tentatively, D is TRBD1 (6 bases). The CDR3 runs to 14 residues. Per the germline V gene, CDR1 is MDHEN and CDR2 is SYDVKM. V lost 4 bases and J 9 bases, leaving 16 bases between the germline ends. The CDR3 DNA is TGTGCCAGCAGTTGGGGGGCAGGCCCGGGGCCCCAGCATTTT. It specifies CASSWGAGPGPQHF.